The clone carrying this T cell receptor beta chain showed up just once. The data were taken from a study of blood T cell repertoires in COVID-19. Study summary: Sites across the United States, Italy and Spain contributed samples from acute and convalescent COVID-19. T cells, B-cell-depleted T cells, or PBMCs provided the cDNA or gDNA that served as material.

Per the original methods: Amplification with reference gene primers provided the estimates of nucleated cell counts. TCRdb's table, derived via immunoSEQ multiplex PCR, lists solely in-frame clones and lacks some. That table furnishes V, J and clone size, whereas the DNA furnished D and trimming. The data show some 300,000 clones, around 88% seen once. The CDR3 has 13 residues. V lost 4 bases to trimming and J lost 3 bases, with 8 bases between them. Germline values: CDR1 SGHTA, CDR2 FQGNSA. The V and J genes are TRBV7-2 and TRBJ2-3, with D perhaps matching TRBD2 (5 bases). The receptor was isolated from a woman in her 30s who had recovered from COVID-19. The specimen sequenced was peripheral blood. This CDR3 is CASSSDLTDTQYF. The CDR3 DNA reads TGTGCCAGCAGCTCGGACTTGACAGATACGCAGTATTTT.